This TCR beta chain appears in the sequencing data of a study of CD8 T cells in Susac syndrome. RNA, at about 0.45 to 1 ug, was reverse transcribed with random hexamers. Using its own MiXCR run on the immunoSEQ multiplex PCR reads, TCRdb lists one record per CDR3 protein. The data show a few hundred thousand distinct CDR3 sequences, 92% seen once. Germline V CDR1 and CDR2: MNHEY, SMNVEV (reference sequence). Germline trimming cut 6 bases from V and 6 bases from J; bases unmatched to any gene: 5. CDR3 length: 13 residues. Sequencing of TCR beta was performed on blood CD8+ and CD4+ T cells. This chain joins TRBV27 and TRBJ2-3; the match to TRBD2 covers 8 bases. The sample comprised CD4+ T cells from PBMCs. The receptor's source is a human donor with multiple sclerosis. CDR3 DNA sequence: TGTGCCAGCAGGCTTAGCGGGGAGGATACGCAGTATTTT. It encodes CASRLSGEDTQYF.